This T cell receptor (beta chain) was obtained from a study of T cell responses to AZD1222 COVID-19 vaccine. Study conclusions and caveats: Baseline serostatus was positive in only six or seven AZD1222 recipients. Unmutated regions of variants are reportedly targeted by nearly half of spike-specific TCRs.

Sequenced by immunoSEQ multiplex PCR; TCRdb stores in-frame clones only, minus some. The repertoire holds tens of thousands of clones, with around 80% as singletons. Of note for this clone: What it binds is unknown.

This CDR3 contains 15 residues. Unmatched junction bases numbered 10, after V lost 5 bases and J lost 7 bases. The V gene's germline CDR1 is MDHEN and CDR2 SYDVKM. V gene TRBV28 combines with J gene TRBJ1-2; 10 bases are shared with TRBD1. The receptor's source is an adult who received the AZD1222 COVID-19 vaccine. Sequenced here: peripheral blood, sampled 28 days after the second AZD1222 dose. The CDR3 reads CASSPVTGGLPGYTF. As DNA, the CDR3 is TGTGCCAGCAGTCCGGTGACAGGGGGCTTGCCTGGCTACACCTTC.